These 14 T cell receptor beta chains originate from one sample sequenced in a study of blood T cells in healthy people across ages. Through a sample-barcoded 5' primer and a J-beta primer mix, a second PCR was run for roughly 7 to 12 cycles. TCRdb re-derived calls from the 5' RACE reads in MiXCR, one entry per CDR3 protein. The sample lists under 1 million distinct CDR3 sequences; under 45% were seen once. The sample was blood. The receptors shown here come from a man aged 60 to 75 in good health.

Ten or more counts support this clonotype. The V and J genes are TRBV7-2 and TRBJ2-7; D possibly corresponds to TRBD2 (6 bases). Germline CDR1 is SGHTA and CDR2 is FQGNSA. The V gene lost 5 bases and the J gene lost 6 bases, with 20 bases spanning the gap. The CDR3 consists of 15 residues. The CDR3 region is CASSAPVLVRGEQYF. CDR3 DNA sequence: TGTGCCAGCAGCGCCCCGGTCTTAGTGCGGGGCGAGCAGTACTTC.

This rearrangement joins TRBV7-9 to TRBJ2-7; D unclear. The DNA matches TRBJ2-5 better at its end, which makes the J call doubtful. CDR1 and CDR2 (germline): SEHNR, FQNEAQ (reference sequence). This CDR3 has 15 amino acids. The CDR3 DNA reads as TGTGCCAGCAGCATGGGCCTCATAGGATCGGAGACCCAGTACTTC. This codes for CASSMGLIGSETQYF.

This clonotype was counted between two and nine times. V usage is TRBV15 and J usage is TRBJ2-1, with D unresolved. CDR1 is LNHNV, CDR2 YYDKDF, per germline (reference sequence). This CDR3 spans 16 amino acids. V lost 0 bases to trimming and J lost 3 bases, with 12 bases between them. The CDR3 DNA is TGTGCCACCAGCAGAGATAGCCCCTCTCTCTACAATGAGCAGTTCTTC. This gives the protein CATSRDSPSLYNEQFF.

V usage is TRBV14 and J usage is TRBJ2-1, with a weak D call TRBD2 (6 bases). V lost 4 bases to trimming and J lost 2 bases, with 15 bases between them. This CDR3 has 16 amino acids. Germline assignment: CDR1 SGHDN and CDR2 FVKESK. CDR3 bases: TGTGCCAGCAGCCTGGTACGGGGACTGACCTACAATGAGCAGTTCTTC. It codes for CASSLVRGLTYNEQFF.

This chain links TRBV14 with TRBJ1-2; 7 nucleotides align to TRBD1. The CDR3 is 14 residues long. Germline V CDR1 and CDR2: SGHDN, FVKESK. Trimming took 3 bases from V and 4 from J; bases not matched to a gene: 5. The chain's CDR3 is CASSQRNRGYGYTF. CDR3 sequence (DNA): TGTGCCAGCAGCCAGAGGAACAGGGGCTATGGCTACACCTTC.

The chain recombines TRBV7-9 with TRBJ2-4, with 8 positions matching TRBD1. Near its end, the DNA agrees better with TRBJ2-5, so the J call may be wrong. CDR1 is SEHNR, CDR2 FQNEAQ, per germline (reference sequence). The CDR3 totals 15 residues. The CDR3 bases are TGTGCCAGCAGCCCGGTCTGGGACAGGCAAGAGACCCAGTACTTC. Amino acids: CASSPVWDRQETQYF.

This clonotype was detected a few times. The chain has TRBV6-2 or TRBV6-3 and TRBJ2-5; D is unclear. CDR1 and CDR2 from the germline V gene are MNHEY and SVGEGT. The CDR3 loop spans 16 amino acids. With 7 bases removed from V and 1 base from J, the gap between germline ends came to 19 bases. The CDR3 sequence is CASTFTATAFQETQYF. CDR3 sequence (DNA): TGTGCCAGCACCTTTACTGCGACTGCCTTCCAAGAGACCCAGTACTTC.

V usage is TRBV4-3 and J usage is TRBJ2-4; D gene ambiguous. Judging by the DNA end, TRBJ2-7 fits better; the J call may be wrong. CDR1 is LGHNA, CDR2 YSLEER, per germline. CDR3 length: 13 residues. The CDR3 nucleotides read TGCGCCAGCGGCCCCTCGGGCAGTTACGAGCAGTACTTC. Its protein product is CASGPSGSYEQYF.

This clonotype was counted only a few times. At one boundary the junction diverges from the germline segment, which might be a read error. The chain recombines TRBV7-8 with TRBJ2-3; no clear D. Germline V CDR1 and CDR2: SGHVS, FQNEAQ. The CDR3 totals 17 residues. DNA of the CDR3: TGTGCCAGCATCTTAAGGGCACAGCCATCTAGCACAGATACGCAGTATTTT. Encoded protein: CASILRAQPSSTDTQYF.

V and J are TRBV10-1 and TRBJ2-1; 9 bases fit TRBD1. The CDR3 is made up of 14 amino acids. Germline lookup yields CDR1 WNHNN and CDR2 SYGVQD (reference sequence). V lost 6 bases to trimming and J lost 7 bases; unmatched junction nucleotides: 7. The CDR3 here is CASSTGGYGNEQFF. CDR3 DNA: TGCGCCAGCAGCACAGGGGGCTACGGAAATGAGCAGTTCTTC.

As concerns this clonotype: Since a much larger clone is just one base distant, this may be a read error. CDR3 sequence reads: CASSYKGNNPPLHF. CDR3 DNA: TGTGCCAGCAGCTATAAGGGGAATAATCCACCCCTCCACTTT. This chain connects TRBV11-1 to TRBJ1-6, with TRBD1 as a possible D gene (5 bases). CDR1 is SGHAT and CDR2 is FQDESV in the germline V gene (reference sequence). This CDR3 contains 14 residues.

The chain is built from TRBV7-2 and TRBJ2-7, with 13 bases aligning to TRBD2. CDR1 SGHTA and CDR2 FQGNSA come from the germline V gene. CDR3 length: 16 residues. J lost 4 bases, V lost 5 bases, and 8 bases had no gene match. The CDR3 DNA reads TGTGCCAGCAGCCCCGGACTAGCGGGGGTGTTGTACGAGCAGTACTTC. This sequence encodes CASSPGLAGVLYEQYF.

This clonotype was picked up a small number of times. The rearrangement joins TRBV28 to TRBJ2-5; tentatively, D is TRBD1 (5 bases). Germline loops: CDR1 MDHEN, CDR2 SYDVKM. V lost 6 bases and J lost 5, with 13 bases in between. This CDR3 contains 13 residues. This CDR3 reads CASSGWGVETQYF. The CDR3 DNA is TGTGCCAGCAGCGGGTGGGGCGTCGAGACCCAGTACTTC.

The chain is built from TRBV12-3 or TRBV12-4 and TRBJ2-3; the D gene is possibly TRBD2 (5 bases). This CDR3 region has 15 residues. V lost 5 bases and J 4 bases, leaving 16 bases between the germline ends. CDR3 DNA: TGTGCCAGCAGTCCACCGAGGGTTCCGGCAGATACGCAGTATTTT. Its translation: CASSPPRVPADTQYF.